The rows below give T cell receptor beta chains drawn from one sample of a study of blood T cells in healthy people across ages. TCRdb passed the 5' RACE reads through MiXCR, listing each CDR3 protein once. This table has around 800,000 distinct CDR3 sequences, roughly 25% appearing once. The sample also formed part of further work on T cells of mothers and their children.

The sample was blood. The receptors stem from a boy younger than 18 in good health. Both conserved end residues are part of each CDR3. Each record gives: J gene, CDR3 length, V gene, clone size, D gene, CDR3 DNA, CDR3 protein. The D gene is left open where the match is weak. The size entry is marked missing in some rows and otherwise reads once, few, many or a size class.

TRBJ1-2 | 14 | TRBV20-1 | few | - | TGCAGTGCTAGAGATCCGGGACAAGGCTATGGCTACACCTTC | CSARDPGQGYGYTF
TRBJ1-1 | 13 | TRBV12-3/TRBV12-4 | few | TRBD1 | TGTGCCAGCAGTACCCGGGACAGGCGTGAAGCTTTCTTT | CASSTRDRREAFF
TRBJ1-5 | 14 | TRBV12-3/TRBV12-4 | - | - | TGTGCCAGCAGTTCTGGCTGGGGGGATCAGCCCCAGCATTTT | CASSSGWGDQPQHF
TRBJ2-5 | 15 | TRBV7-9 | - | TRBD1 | TGTGCCAGCAGCTCAGGGGGACAGGGGAGAGAGACCCAGTACTTC | CASSSGGQGRETQYF
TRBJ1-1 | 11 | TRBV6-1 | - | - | TGTGCCAGCAGTGAATTTGGGCGAGCTTTCTTT | CASSEFGRAFF
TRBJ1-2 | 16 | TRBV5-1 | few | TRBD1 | TGCGCCAGCAGAGCCGGGACAGGGGACTCCACGGGTGGCTACACCTTC | CASRAGTGDSTGGYTF
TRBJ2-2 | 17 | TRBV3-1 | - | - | TGTGCCAGCAGCCAAGACAGCTTTCCCTCGAACACCGGGGAGCTGTTTTTT | CASSQDSFPSNTGELFF
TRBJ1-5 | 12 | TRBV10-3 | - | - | TGTGCCATCAGTGAGTTGGGGGAGCCCCAGCATTTT | CAISELGEPQHF
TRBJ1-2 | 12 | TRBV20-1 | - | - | TGCAGTGCTAGGCAGGGCCTGGAGGGCTACACCTTC | CSARQGLEGYTF
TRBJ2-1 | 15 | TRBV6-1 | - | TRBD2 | TGTGCCAGCAGAGGAAGCGGGGGGGGCAAAAATGAGCAGTTCTTC | CASRGSGGGKNEQFF
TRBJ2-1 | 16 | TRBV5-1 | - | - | TGCGCCAGCAGCTTGGGCCGCCCCGGGGGCTACAATGAGCAGTTCTTC | CASSLGRPGGYNEQFF
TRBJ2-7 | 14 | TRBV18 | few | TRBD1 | TGTGCCAGCTCACCAAAAGACAGGGCCCACGAGCAGTACTTC | CASSPKDRAHEQYF
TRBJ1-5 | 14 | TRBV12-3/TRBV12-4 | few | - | TGTGCCAGCAGTTTAGGTACGGGACCTCAGCCCCAGCATTTT | CASSLGTGPQPQHF
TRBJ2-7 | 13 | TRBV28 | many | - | TGTGCCAGCAGTACCCAGACGGATCGCGAGCAGTACTTC | CASSTQTDREQYF
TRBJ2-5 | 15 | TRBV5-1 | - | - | TGCGCCAGCAGCACGTCGGGGGGCGGCGTGGAGACCCAGTACTTC | CASSTSGGGVETQYF
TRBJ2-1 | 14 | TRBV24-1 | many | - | TGTGCCACCAGTCGTGTAGGCTCCTACAATGAGCAGTTCTTC | CATSRVGSYNEQFF
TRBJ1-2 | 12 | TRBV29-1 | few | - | TGCAGCGTTGACTACAGCACCTATGGCTACACCTTC | CSVDYSTYGYTF
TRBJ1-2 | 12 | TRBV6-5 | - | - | TGTGCCAGCAGGCCCGACATTGGTGGCTACACCTTC | CASRPDIGGYTF
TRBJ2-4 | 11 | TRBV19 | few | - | TGTGCCAGTAGTAACACACGGATACAGTACTTC | CASSNTRIQYF
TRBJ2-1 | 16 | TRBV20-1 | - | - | TGCAGTGCTAGTGCGGCACCGGGGCCAGGGTACAATGAGCAGTTCTTC | CSASAAPGPGYNEQFF
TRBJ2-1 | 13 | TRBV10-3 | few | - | TGTGCCATCGGCGGACTCGGTCGGAATGAGCAGTTCTTC | CAIGGLGRNEQFF
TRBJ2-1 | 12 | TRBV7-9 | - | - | TGTGCCAGCAGCTTAGGGGCATCGGAGCAGTTCTTC | CASSLGASEQFF
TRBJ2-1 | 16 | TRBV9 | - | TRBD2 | TGTGCCAGCAGCGAACCCATAGCGGGGGACCACAATGAGCAGTTCTTC | CASSEPIAGDHNEQFF
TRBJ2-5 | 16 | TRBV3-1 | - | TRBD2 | TGTGCCAGCAGCCAAGCCCTAGCGGGGATACGAGAGACCCAGTACTTC | CASSQALAGIRETQYF
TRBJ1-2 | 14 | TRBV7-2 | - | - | TGTGCCAGCAGCCAAGACAGGTTTAACTATGGCTACACCTTC | CASSQDRFNYGYTF
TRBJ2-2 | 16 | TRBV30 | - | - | TGTGCCTGGAGTGTACGGTGGGGGCAAAACACCGGGGAGCTGTTTTTT | CAWSVRWGQNTGELFF
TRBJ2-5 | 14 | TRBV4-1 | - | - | TGCGCCAGCAGCCCCCGGGTGACACAAGAGACCCAGTACTTC | CASSPRVTQETQYF
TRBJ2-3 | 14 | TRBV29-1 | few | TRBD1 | TGCAGCGTCCGAGACAGGGACAGCACAGATACGCAGTATTTT | CSVRDRDSTDTQYF
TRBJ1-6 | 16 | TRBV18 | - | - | TGTGCCAGCTCGCCCACTAGGCCCGGAAGGGATTCACCCCTCCACTTT | CASSPTRPGRDSPLHF
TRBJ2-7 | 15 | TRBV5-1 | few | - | TGCGCCAGCAGCTTGTTCACAGGGTTTATCTACGAGCAGTACTTC | CASSLFTGFIYEQYF
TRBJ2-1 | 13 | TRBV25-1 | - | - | TGTGCCAGCAGTGCGGACACGAGCAATGAGCAGTTCTTC | CASSADTSNEQFF
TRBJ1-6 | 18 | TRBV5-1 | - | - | TGCGCCAGCCGAAGGGAGGGGACACATCTCTCCTATAATTCACCCCTCCACTTT | CASRREGTHLSYNSPLHF
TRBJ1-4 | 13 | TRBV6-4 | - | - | TGTGCCAGCAGTGCTGTCCGAGGAGAAAAACTGTTTTTT | CASSAVRGEKLFF
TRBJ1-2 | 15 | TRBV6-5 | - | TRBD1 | TGTGCCAGCACCCGGACAGGGGAAGCTAACTATGGCTACACCTTC | CASTRTGEANYGYTF
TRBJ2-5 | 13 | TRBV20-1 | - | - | TGCAGTGCTATTGCAGGGAGTGAGAAGACCCAGTACTTC | CSAIAGSEKTQYF
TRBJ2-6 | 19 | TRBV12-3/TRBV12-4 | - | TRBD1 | TGTGCCAGCAGTCCGATAACGACAGGGCTAGCCTCTGGGGCCAACGTCCTGACTTTC | CASSPITTGLASGANVLTF
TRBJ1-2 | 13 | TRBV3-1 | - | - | TGTGCCAGCAGCCAAGATTCAGGTTATGGCTACACCTTC | CASSQDSGYGYTF
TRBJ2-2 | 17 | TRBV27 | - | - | TGTGCCAGCAGTTTACTGGGGTTTGGACAGCCCACCGGGGAGCTGTTTTTT | CASSLLGFGQPTGELFF
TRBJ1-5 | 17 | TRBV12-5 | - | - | TGTGCTAGTGGTTTGGTACTCGGGGGACGGAAGAATCAGCCCCAGCATTTT | CASGLVLGGRKNQPQHF
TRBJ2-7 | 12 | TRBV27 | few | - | TGTGCCAGCCTTACCGGCCCCTACGAGCAGTACTTC | CASLTGPYEQYF
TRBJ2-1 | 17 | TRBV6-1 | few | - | TGTGCCAGCAGTGATCCTGGACCGGGACGCCCATACAATGAGCAGTTCTTC | CASSDPGPGRPYNEQFF
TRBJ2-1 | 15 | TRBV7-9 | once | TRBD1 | TGTGCCAGCAGCCCGGGACAGGTCTCCTACAATGAGCAGTTCTTC | CASSPGQVSYNEQFF
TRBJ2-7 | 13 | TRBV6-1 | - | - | TGTGCCAGCAGTACGACAGCGAAATACGAGCAGTACTTC | CASSTTAKYEQYF
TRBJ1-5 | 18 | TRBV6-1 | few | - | TGTGCCAGCAGTGTCCCGGCTCGAGGGATGGGGCGCAATCAGCCCCAGCATTTT | CASSVPARGMGRNQPQHF
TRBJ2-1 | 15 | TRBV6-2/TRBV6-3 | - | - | TGTGCCAGCAGATCCCGGGTTGGCCCCGCGAATGAGCAGTTCTTC | CASRSRVGPANEQFF
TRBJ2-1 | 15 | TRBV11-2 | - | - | TGTGCCAGCAGCTTAGGTGAGGGCAGAAGGAATGAGCAGTTCTTC | CASSLGEGRRNEQFF
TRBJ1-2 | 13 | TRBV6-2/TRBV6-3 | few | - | TGTGCCAGCAGTGAAGGGTTTTGGTATGGCTACACCTTC | CASSEGFWYGYTF
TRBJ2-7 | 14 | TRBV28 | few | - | TGTGCCAGCAGAGCATCAGGAACCTCCTACGAGCAGTACTTC | CASRASGTSYEQYF
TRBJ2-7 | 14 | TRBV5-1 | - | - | TGCGCCAGCAGCGGGATTCCGGGCTCCTACGAGCAGTACTTC | CASSGIPGSYEQYF
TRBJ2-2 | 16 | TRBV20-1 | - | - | TGCAGTGCTAGAGATCGAGGGAGCGGGTTAACCGGGGAGCTGTTTTTT | CSARDRGSGLTGELFF
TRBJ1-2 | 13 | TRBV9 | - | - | TGTGCCAGCAGCGGCGACAAATACTATGGCTACACCTTC | CASSGDKYYGYTF